What follows describes a single T cell receptor beta chain. Authors' analysis steps: Reference gene primer amplification gave nucleated cell count estimates. Data came from immunoSEQ multiplex PCR; TCRdb stores just in-frame clones and leaves some out. That table furnishes V, J and clone size, whereas the DNA furnished D and trimming. Of tens of thousands of clones in the sample, over 75% were seen once. The data belong to a study of blood T cell repertoires in COVID-19. Overall study: Samples representing acute and convalescent COVID-19 were sourced from the United States, Italy and Spain. In each case, the material was cDNA or gDNA derived from T cells, B-cell-depleted T cells, or PBMCs.

The CDR3 has 17 amino acids. Germline V lookup: CDR1 MDHEN, CDR2 SYDVKM. Between the trimmed V and J ends, which lost 5 bases and 4 bases, there was a span of 21 bases. The gene calls are TRBV28 and TRBJ1-3; D is possibly TRBD1 (6 bases). The receptor comes from a man aged 50 to 59 with active COVID-19. Material for sequencing was peripheral blood. The CDR3 DNA reads TGTGCCAGCAGTAAAGCGGGGGGCAGCCCCTCAGGAAACACCATATATTTT. Translation: CASSKAGGSPSGNTIYF.